The clone carrying this T cell receptor (beta chain) has ten or more counts. The data derive from a study of T-cell reconstitution after alpha-beta-depleted transplantation in children. Unique molecular identifiers were built into the TCRbeta library. TCRdb itself ran the PCR reads through MiXCR, one entry per CDR3 protein. The data show fewer than 200,000 distinct CDR3 sequences, around 7% seen once. The sequence was collected from a human donor who donated a stem cell graft to a child with Wiskott-Aldrich syndrome. This sample comprised PBMCs from the stem cell graft donor, obtained from the stem cell graft.

The CDR3 DNA reads TGTGCCAGCAGCTTGCCGACGGGGGGGAAGTGGGAGACCCAGTACTTC. Its protein product is CASSLPTGGKWETQYF. This chain uses TRBV5-5 with TRBJ2-5; 8 positions match TRBD2. CDR1 SGHKS and CDR2 YYEKEE come from the germline V gene (reference sequence). The CDR3 length is 16 residues. The V and J ends lost 1 base and 5 bases, in that order; junction bases with no gene match: 10. Together with reference TRBV5-5 and TRBJ2-5, the CDR3 gives the full variable domain: DAGVTQSPTHLIKTRGQQVTLRCSPISGHKSVSWYQQVLGQGPQFIFQYYEKEERGRGNFPDRFSARQFPNYSSELNVNALLLGDSALYLCASSLPTGGKWETQYFGPGTRLLVL.